Listed below are T cell receptor beta chains from one sample, sequenced in a study of PD-L1 blockade in urothelial cancer. Generated by immunoSEQ multiplex PCR, the TCRdb table keeps only in-frame clones and is missing some. The repertoire holds 120,000 or so clones, with around 86% as singletons. The specimen comprised PBMCs, sampled around atezolizumab (anti-PD-L1) treatment. Source of these receptors: a man aged 45 to 65 with urothelial cancer. Both conserved end residues are part of each CDR3. D genes are given only for firm matches. Some rows mark clone size as missing; the rest say once, few, many or name a class of expanded clone.

V gene	J gene	CDR3 length	D gene	clone size	CDR3 DNA	CDR3 protein
TRBV11-3	TRBJ1-1	12	.	.	TGTGCCAGCAGCTTAGATCAGGGCATCGCTTTCTTT	CASSLDQGIAFF
TRBV29-1	TRBJ2-1	12	.	.	TGCAGCGTTGTTCAGCGACGGGTTGAGCAGTTCTTC	CSVVQRRVEQFF
TRBV30	TRBJ2-5	13	.	.	TGTGCCTGGAGTGTACAGATTGGGGAGACCCAGTACTTC	CAWSVQIGETQYF
TRBV18	TRBJ2-1	17	TRBD2	few	TGTGCCAGCTCACCATCCGTGGGGACCGTAGCGGGAGGGCGACAGTTCTTC	CASSPSVGTVAGGRQFF
TRBV7-8	TRBJ2-7	15	TRBD2	.	TGTGCCAGCAGCATAGGGACTAGCGGGAGTTACGAGCAGTACTTC	CASSIGTSGSYEQYF
TRBV30	TRBJ1-2	14	.	.	TGTGCCTGGAGTTGGGGGGGCGCTAACTATGGCTACACCTTC	CAWSWGGANYGYTF
TRBV7-3	TRBJ2-1	17	TRBD2	.	TGTGCCAGCAGCTTACCCCAACTAGCGGGAGGACATGATGAGCAGTTCTTC	CASSLPQLAGGHDEQFF
TRBV9	TRBJ1-6	16	.	.	TGTGCCAGCAGCGAGTCCCCGCCCGGGGAGAACTCACCCCTCCACTTT	CASSESPPGENSPLHF
TRBV28	TRBJ1-4	15	TRBD1	.	TGTGCCAGCAGTTTCACCGGGACAGGATATGAAAAACTGTTTTTT	CASSFTGTGYEKLFF
TRBV5-6	TRBJ2-3	17	TRBD2	.	TGTGCCAGCAGCTTACCGGGACTAGCGGCGGTCACAGATACGCAGTATTTT	CASSLPGLAAVTDTQYF
TRBV18	TRBJ2-7	17	.	.	TGTGCCAGCTCATTTGATTTTGTCGGGGGTTTAAGACCTTTACAGTACTTC	CASSFDFVGGLRPLQYF
TRBV7-7	TRBJ2-3	14	.	.	TGTGCTAGCAGCCTAAACTTCGGCACAGATACGCAGTATTTT	CASSLNFGTDTQYF
TRBV10-1	TRBJ2-7	14	.	.	TGCGCCAGCAGTGAAGCGAGGGGGTCTGGCGAGCAGTACTTC	CASSEARGSGEQYF
TRBV4-1	TRBJ2-5	17	TRBD2	once	TGCGCCAGCAGCCAAGGACTAGCGGGAGGCCCTCAGGAGACCCAGTACTTC	CASSQGLAGGPQETQYF
TRBV5-8	TRBJ2-3	14	TRBD2	.	TGTGCCAGCAGCTGGGGGGGTGGCACAGATACGCAGTATTTT	CASSWGGGTDTQYF
TRBV2	TRBJ2-1	13	TRBD2	.	TGTGCCAGCAGTGAGCGGGAGTGGGGTGAGCAGTTCTTC	CASSEREWGEQFF
TRBV14	TRBJ2-7	15	TRBD2	.	TGTGCCAGCAGCCAAGTTCCTAGCGGGACTGGTGAGCAGTACTTC	CASSQVPSGTGEQYF
TRBV28	TRBJ2-4	14	TRBD1	.	TGTGCCAGCAGTTTAACAGGGGCTGTAAACATTCAGTACTTC	CASSLTGAVNIQYF
TRBV5-6	TRBJ1-2	14	.	.	TGTGCCAGCAGCTCTCGGGTGGCGGAGAGAGGCTACACCTTC	CASSSRVAERGYTF
TRBV7-9	TRBJ1-2	15	.	.	TGTGCCAGCAGCTTAGACTGGGCCCCTAACTATGGCTACACCTTC	CASSLDWAPNYGYTF
TRBV4-2	TRBJ2-5	13	.	.	TGTGCCAGCAGCAGAGAAATCCAAGAGACCCAGTACTTC	CASSREIQETQYF
TRBV6-1	TRBJ2-1	15	TRBD1	once	TGTGCCAGCATCCAACGACAGGGGGGCTACAATGAGCAGTTCTTC	CASIQRQGGYNEQFF
TRBV19	TRBJ1-1	13	.	.	TGTGCCAGTAGTATCAAGTCCGGCACTGAAGCTTTCTTT	CASSIKSGTEAFF